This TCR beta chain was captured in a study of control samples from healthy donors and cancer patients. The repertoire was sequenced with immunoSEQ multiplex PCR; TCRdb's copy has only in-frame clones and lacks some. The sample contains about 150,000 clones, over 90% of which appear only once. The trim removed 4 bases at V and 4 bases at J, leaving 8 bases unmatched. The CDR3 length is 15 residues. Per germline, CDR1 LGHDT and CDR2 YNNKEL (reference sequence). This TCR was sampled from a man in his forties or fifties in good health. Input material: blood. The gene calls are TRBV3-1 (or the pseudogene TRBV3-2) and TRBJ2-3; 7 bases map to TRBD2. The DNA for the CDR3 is TGTGCCAGCAGCCGAGCTGGCGGGAGCGCAGATACGCAGTATTTT. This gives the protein CASSRAGGSADTQYF.